This TCR beta chain was observed in a study of cytomegalovirus exposure and HLA in healthy donors. Notes on the study in general: The tendency of first-cohort TCR clusters to co-occur in the roughly 110 validation repertoires was identified by a subsequent analysis.

An approximately 130-subject validation cohort, separate from the 666-subject first cohort, supplied the donors. V lost 0 bases to trimming and J lost 3 bases, with 9 bases between them. CDR3 length: 15 amino acids. Looked up from germline, CDR1 is LGHNA and CDR2 is YNFKEQ. In the case of this clone: Its antigen is still unknown.

Assay: immunoSEQ multiplex PCR; the TCRdb copy retains only in-frame clones and omits some. The sample lists 350,000 or so clones, around 86% occurring once. The rearrangement uses TRBV4-2 and TRBJ1-3, with a tentative D call TRBD1 (5 bases). The source is a woman between 18 and 29 years old in good health and CMV-seronegative. The sequenced sample consisted of PBMCs. CDR3 DNA sequence: TGTGCCAGCAGCCAAGAGGGCGGGGGTGGAAACACCATATATTTT. Translation gives CASSQEGGGGNTIYF.